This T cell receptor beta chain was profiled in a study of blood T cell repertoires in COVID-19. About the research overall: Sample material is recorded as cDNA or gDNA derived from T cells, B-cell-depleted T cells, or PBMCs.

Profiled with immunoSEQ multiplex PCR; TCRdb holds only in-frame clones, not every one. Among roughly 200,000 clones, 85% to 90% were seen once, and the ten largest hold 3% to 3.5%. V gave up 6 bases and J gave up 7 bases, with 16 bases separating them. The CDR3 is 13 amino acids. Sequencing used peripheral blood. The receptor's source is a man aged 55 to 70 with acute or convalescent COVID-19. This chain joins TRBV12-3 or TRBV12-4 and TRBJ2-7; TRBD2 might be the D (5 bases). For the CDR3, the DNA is TGTGCCAGCAGCCTCCTTGGAGGCGGGGAGCAGTACTTC. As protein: CASSLLGGGEQYF.